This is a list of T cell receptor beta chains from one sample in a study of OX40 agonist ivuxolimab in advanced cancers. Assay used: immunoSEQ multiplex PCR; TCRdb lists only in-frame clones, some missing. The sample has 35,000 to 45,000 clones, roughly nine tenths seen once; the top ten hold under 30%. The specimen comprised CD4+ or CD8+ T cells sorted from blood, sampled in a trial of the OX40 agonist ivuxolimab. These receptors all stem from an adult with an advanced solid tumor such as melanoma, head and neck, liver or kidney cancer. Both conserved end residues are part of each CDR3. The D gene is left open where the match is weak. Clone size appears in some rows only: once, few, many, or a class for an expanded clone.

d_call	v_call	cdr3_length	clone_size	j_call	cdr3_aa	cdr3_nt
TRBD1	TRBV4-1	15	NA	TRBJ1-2	CASSQVTGKADGYTF	TGCGCCAGCAGCCAAGTGACAGGGAAGGCAGATGGCTACACCTTC
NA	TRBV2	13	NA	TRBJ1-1	CASREIGNTEAFF	TGTGCCAGCAGGGAAATAGGGAACACTGAAGCTTTCTTT
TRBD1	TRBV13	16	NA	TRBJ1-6	CASSPHRGSYNSPLHF	TGTGCCAGCAGCCCTCACAGGGGCTCCTATAATTCACCCCTCCACTTT
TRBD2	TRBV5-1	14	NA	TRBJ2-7	CASSAGAGAYEQYF	TGCGCCAGCAGCGCGGGAGCGGGGGCCTACGAGCAGTACTTC
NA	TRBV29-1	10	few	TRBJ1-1	CSVSLDEAFF	TGCAGCGTGAGTTTGGATGAAGCTTTCTTT
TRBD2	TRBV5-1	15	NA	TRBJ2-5	CASTHVSGREETQYF	TGCGCCAGCACCCATGTAAGCGGGAGAGAAGAGACCCAGTACTTC
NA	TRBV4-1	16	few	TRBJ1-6	CASSQEQGSGNSPLHF	TGCGCCAGCAGCCAAGAACAGGGTTCTGGAAATTCACCCCTCCACTTT
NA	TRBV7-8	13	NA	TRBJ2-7	CASSRGASHEQYF	TGTGCCAGCAGCCGAGGGGCTTCCCACGAGCAGTACTTC
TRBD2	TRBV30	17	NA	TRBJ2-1	CAWSVFGRAGTYNEQFF	TGTGCCTGGAGTGTCTTCGGGAGGGCCGGAACCTACAATGAGCAGTTCTTC
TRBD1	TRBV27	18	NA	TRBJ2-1	CASSPYGTGLGSYNEQFF	TGTGCCAGCAGTCCGTACGGGACAGGTTTGGGCTCCTACAATGAGCAGTTCTTC
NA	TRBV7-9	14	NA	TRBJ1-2	CASSPLEIGYGYTF	TGTGCCAGCAGCCCCTTAGAAATCGGCTATGGCTACACCTTC
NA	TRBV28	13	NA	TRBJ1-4	CASARPGVEKLFF	TGTGCCAGCGCCCGGCCAGGGGTTGAAAAACTGTTTTTT
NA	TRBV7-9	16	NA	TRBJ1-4	CASSTPRFGEREKLFF	TGTGCCAGCAGCACACCCCGGTTCGGCGAGCGAGAAAAACTGTTTTTT
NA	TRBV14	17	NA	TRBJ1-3	CASSQEWNSNSGNTIYF	TGTGCCAGCAGCCAAGAATGGAACTCTAACTCTGGAAACACCATATATTTT
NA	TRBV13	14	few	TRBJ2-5	CASSLTVALETQYF	TGTGCCAGCAGCTTAACAGTGGCCTTAGAGACCCAGTACTTC
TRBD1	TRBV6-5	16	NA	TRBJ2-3	CASSYSPGQAIDTQYF	TGTGCCAGCAGTTACTCCCCGGGACAGGCAATAGATACGCAGTATTTT
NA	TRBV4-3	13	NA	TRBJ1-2	CASQSQGSYGYTF	TGCGCCTCCCAAAGTCAGGGGTCCTATGGCTACACCTTC
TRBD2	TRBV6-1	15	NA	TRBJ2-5	CASRPAATSPETQYF	TGTGCCAGCAGACCAGCCGCGACTAGCCCTGAGACCCAGTACTTC
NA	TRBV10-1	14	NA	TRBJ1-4	CASSPGVDDEKLFF	TGCGCCAGCAGCCCCGGTGTTGACGATGAAAAACTGTTTTTT
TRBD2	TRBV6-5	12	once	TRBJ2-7	CASRGLLSEQYF	TGTGCCAGCAGGGGACTATTGAGCGAGCAGTACTTC